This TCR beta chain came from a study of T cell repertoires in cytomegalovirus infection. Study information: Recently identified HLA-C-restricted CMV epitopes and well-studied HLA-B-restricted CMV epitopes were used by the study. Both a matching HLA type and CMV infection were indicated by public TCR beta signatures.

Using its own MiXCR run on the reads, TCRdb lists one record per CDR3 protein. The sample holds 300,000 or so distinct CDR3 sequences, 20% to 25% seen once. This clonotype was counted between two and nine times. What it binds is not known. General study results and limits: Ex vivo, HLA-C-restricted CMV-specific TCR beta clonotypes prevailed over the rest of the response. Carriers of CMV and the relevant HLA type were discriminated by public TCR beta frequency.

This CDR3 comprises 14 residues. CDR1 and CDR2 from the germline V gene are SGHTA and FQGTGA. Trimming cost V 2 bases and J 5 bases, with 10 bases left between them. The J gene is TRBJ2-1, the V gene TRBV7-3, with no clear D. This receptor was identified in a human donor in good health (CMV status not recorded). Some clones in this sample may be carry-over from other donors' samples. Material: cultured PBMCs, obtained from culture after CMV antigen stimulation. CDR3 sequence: CASSLSLANNEQFF. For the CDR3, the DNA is TGTGCCAGCAGCTTATCGTTGGCAAACAATGAGCAGTTCTTC.